The next 21 T cell receptor beta chains were all read from a single sample in a study of blood T cell repertoires in COVID-19. This table comes from immunoSEQ multiplex PCR, and its TCRdb copy is limited to in-frame clones, with some not included. The sample yields around 250,000 clones, roughly nine tenths seen once. The sample was PBMCs or T cells enriched from blood (not recorded which). These receptors were taken from a human donor in a cohort exposed to, infected with or recovered from COVID-19 (not recorded which). The donor label of this sample is uncertain.

This clone was seen a single time. The V and J genes are TRBV18 and TRBJ1-1; no definite D call. Germline lookup yields CDR1 KGHSH and CDR2 LQKENI. Trimming shortened V by 1 base and J by 1 base, and 7 bases separated the two germline ends. The CDR3 contains 14 residues. The DNA for the CDR3 is TGTGCCAGCTCACCACTGGCGGGGAACACTGAAGCTTTCTTT. This sequence encodes CASSPLAGNTEAFF.

This clone was detected once. The chain combines TRBV13 with TRBJ1-2, with D maybe TRBD1 (6 bases). Trimming took off 4 bases at V and 4 bases at J, with 10 bases between the two ends. Germline CDR1 is PRHDT and CDR2 is FYEKMQ (reference sequence). There are 13 residues in the CDR3. The CDR3 here is CASSYDRTYGYTF. In DNA, the CDR3 is TGTGCCAGCAGCTACGACAGGACCTATGGCTACACCTTC.

This sequence joins TRBV7-6 and TRBJ2-5, with D unresolved. There are 13 residues in the CDR3. Germline assignment: CDR1 SGHVS and CDR2 FNYEAQ. Deletions cut 4 bases from V and 1 base from J, with 7 bases between. CDR3 loop: CASSSNPQETQYF. The CDR3 DNA follows: TGTGCCAGCAGCTCCAATCCCCAAGAGACCCAGTACTTC.

The V and J genes are TRBV7-3 and TRBJ2-6; the D gene is possibly TRBD1 (5 bases). The CDR3 sequence is 17 residues long. Germline-derived CDR1 and CDR2 are SGHTA and FQGTGA. V gave up 6 bases and J gave up 0 bases, with 15 bases separating them. The CDR3 bases are TGTGCCAGCAGTTTAGACAGTTACCACTCTGGGGCCAACGTCCTGACTTTC. It translates to CASSLDSYHSGANVLTF.

This clone was recorded once. The rearrangement joins TRBV24-1 to TRBJ1-2; no reliable D call. Germline V CDR1 and CDR2: KGHDR, SFDVKD. The CDR3 contains 15 residues. V lost 4 bases and J lost 0, with 11 bases in between. CDR3 loop: CATSDPADSNYGYTF. DNA for the CDR3: TGTGCCACCAGTGACCCTGCAGATTCTAACTATGGCTACACCTTC.

This chain joins TRBV9 and TRBJ2-2; no clear D gene. Germline V gene data show CDR1 as SGDLS and CDR2 as YYNGEE. The CDR3 totals 13 residues. Trimming left V 2 bases short and J 3 bases short, with 5 bases between. CDR3 region: CASSVRHTGELFF. CDR3 bases: TGTGCCAGCAGCGTGCGTCACACCGGGGAGCTGTTTTTT. Combining the CDR3 with reference TRBV9 and TRBJ2-2 gives the whole variable domain DSGVTQTPKHLITATGQRVTLRCSPRSGDLSVYWYQQSLDQGLQFLIQYYNGEERAKGNILERFSAQQFPDLHSELNLSSLELGDSALYFCASSVRHTGELFFGEGSRLTVL.

The rearrangement links TRBV27 to TRBJ1-5, with D unclear. The CDR3 has 15 residues. Trimming removed 0 bases from V and 0 bases from J, with 6 bases in between. Germline assignment: CDR1 MNHEY and CDR2 SMNVEV (reference sequence). CDR3 sequence reads: CASSLSVYSNQPQHF. As DNA, the CDR3 is TGTGCCAGCAGTTTATCCGTTTATAGCAATCAGCCCCAGCATTTT.

This clone was seen a few times. The chain couples TRBV10-3 to TRBJ2-3; TRBD2 matches 9 bases. Trimming removed 9 bases from V and 5 bases from J; junction bases left unmatched: 6. Germline CDR1 ENHRY, CDR2 SYGVKD. The CDR3 sequence is 13 residues long. As DNA, the CDR3 is TGTGCCATGGCGGGGGGGCCGATAGATACGCAGTATTTT. It is translated as CAMAGGPIDTQYF.

V gene TRBV30 combines with J gene TRBJ1-2; 7 positions agree with TRBD1. Trimming took 2 bases from V and 0 from J; bases not matched to a gene: 9. The CDR3 spans 16 residues. In germline, CDR1 is GTSNPN, CDR2 SVGIG (reference sequence). This CDR3 reads CAWSSFRQGPNYGYTF. CDR3 coding DNA: TGTGCCTGGAGTTCATTCAGACAGGGCCCTAACTATGGCTACACCTTC. The complete variable domain, with remaining parts taken from reference TRBV30 and TRBJ1-2, reads SQTIHQWPATLVQPVGSPLSLECTVEGTSNPNLYWYRQAAGRGLQLLFYSVGIGQISSEVPQNLSASRPQDRQFILSSKKLLLSDSGFYLCAWSSFRQGPNYGYTFGSGTRLTVV.

The chain couples TRBV5-8 to TRBJ2-5; perhaps TRBD1 as D (6 bases). V lost 4 bases, J lost 0 bases, and 13 bases lay in between. Germline CDR1 reads SGHTS; CDR2 reads YDEGEE. The CDR3 has 15 residues. CDR3 amino acids: CASSAATGNQETQYF. The CDR3 region has the DNA TGTGCCAGCAGCGCCGCGACAGGAAACCAAGAGACCCAGTACTTC.

The V call is TRBV3-1 (or the pseudogene TRBV3-2), the J call TRBJ1-2; D gene ambiguous. CDR1 and CDR2 (germline): LGHDT, YNNKEL (reference sequence). The ends were cut back, 1 base at V and 1 base at J, with 4 bases in the middle. This CDR3 comprises 13 residues. The CDR3, as DNA: TGTGCCAGCAGCCAAGTAGTTAACTATGGCTACACCTTC. Translated: CASSQVVNYGYTF.

The chain carries TRBV12-5 and TRBJ1-2, with unresolved D. This CDR3 has 13 amino acids. V was trimmed by 0 bases and J by 8 bases, leaving 10 bases between them. Germline V CDR1 and CDR2: LGHNT, FRNRAP. This chain's CDR3 is CASGLVEGGGYTF. The CDR3 nucleotides read TGTGCTAGTGGTTTGGTAGAGGGAGGGGGCTACACCTTC.

J is TRBJ2-7 and V is TRBV11-2, with 7 bases identical to TRBD2. Trimming took 3 bases from V and 2 from J; bases not matched to a gene: 4. CDR1 and CDR2 from the germline V gene are SGHAT and FQNNGV. CDR3 length: 14 amino acids. In DNA form, the CDR3 reads TGTGCCAGCAGCTTGGGAGGACTAGCCTACGAGCAGTACTTC. Its protein is CASSLGGLAYEQYF. Full variable domain (rest looked up from reference TRBV11-2 and TRBJ2-7): EAGVAQSPRYKIIEKRQSVAFWCNPISGHATLYWYQQILGQGPKLLIQFQNNGVVDDSQLPKDRFSAERLKGVDSTLKIQPAKLEDSAVYLCASSLGGLAYEQYFGPGTRLTVT.

This rearrangement joins TRBV20-1 to TRBJ1-4; perhaps TRBD1 as D (5 bases). The V end lost 6 bases, the J end lost 5 bases, and 7 bases lay between the germline ends. CDR1 is DFQATT, CDR2 SNEGSKA, per germline (reference sequence). The CDR3 totals 11 residues. The CDR3 coding sequence is TGCAGTGCAAGACAGAATGAAAAACTGTTTTTT. Its protein product is CSARQNEKLFF.

Concerning this clone itself: This may be a read error, as it is one base from a much larger clone. The CDR3 DNA is TGTGCCAGCAAGGACAGGGATCGTCCTAGACGAACCAGGGAGCTGTTTTTT. As protein: CASKDRDRPRRTRELFF. V gene TRBV2 combines with J gene TRBJ2-2; 8 bases match TRBD1. The CDR3 is 17 residues long. CDR1 is SNHLY, CDR2 FYNNEI, per germline. The V segment lost 7 bases and the J segment 9 bases; nucleotides outside the gene matches: 19.

V is TRBV20-1 and J is TRBJ1-2; D gene unclear. V gave up 7 bases and J gave up 5 bases, with 11 bases separating them. This CDR3 contains 11 residues. The V gene's germline CDR1 is DFQATT and CDR2 SNEGSKA (reference sequence). The CDR3, as DNA: TGCAGTGGTACACGTTTTTATGGCTACACCTTC. Amino acid sequence: CSGTRFYGYTF.

The chain is built from TRBV24-1 and TRBJ1-2; D unresolved. V was clipped by 0 bases and J by 5 bases, with 12 bases between them. CDR3 length: 15 residues. Germline CDR1 reads KGHDR; CDR2 reads SFDVKD. CDR3 protein: CATSDLSGIKYGYTF. Here the CDR3 DNA reads TGTGCCACCAGTGATTTGTCCGGGATAAAATATGGCTACACCTTC.

A note on this clone: The sample has other DNA sequences that encode this CDR3 too. The V call is TRBV13, the J call TRBJ1-1; possibly TRBD1 for D (5 bases). The CDR3 is 13 amino acids. The ends were cut back, 5 bases at V and 1 base at J, with 8 bases in the middle. Germline assignment: CDR1 PRHDT and CDR2 FYEKMQ (reference sequence). The CDR3 is CASSPQGNTEAFF. CDR3 DNA: TGTGCCAGCAGCCCGCAGGGGAACACTGAAGCTTTCTTT. The full variable domain, rest sourced from reference TRBV13 and TRBJ1-1, is AAGVIQSPRHLIKEKRETATLKCYPIPRHDTVYWYQQGPGQDPQFLISFYEKMQSDKGSIPDRFSAQQFSDYHSELNMSSLELGDSALYFCASSPQGNTEAFFGQGTRLTVV.

The J gene is TRBJ1-1, the V gene TRBV9; 9 bases match TRBD1. The V gene end was trimmed by 4 bases and the J gene end by 1 base; junction bases not matched to a gene: 2. CDR3 length: 14 residues. Germline CDR1 reads SGDLS; CDR2 reads YYNGEE. CDR3 residues: CASSTDRGNTEAFF. The CDR3 bases are TGTGCCAGCAGCACGGACAGGGGGAACACTGAAGCTTTCTTT.

The chain has TRBV3-1 (or the pseudogene TRBV3-2) and TRBJ2-7; 9 bases agree with TRBD1. CDR1 is LGHDT, CDR2 YNNKEL, per germline (reference sequence). The CDR3 covers 13 residues. Germline trimming cut 5 bases from V and 8 bases from J; bases unmatched to any gene: 7. CDR3 in amino acids: CASSEQGAGKQYF. The CDR3 region has the DNA TGTGCCAGCAGCGAACAGGGGGCGGGCAAGCAGTACTTC.

Only one count was recorded for this clone. The J gene is TRBJ1-5, the V gene TRBV5-1; 10 bases line up with TRBD1. The CDR3 has 16 amino acids. After removal of 0 bases from V and 3 bases from J, the junction contained 3 bases not matched to a gene. From germline, CDR1 is SGHRS and CDR2 YFSETQ. CDR3: CASSLGDRGLNQPQHF. For the CDR3, the DNA is TGCGCCAGCAGCTTGGGTGACAGGGGGCTCAATCAGCCCCAGCATTTT.